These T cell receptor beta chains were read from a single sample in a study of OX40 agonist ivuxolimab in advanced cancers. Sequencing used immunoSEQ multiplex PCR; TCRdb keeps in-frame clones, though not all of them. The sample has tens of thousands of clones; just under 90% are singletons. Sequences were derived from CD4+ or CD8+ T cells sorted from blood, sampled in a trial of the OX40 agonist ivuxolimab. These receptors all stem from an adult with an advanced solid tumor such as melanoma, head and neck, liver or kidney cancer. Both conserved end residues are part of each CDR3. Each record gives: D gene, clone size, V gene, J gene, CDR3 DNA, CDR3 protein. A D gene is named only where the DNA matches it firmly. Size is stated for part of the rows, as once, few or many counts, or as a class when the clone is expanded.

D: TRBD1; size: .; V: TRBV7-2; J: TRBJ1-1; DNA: TGTGCCAGCAGCTTAGCGGAGGGACAGGAAGCTTTCTTT; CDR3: CASSLAEGQEAFF
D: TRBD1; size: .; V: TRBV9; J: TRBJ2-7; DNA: TGTGCCAGCAGCGTGTGGACAGGGGATGACGAGCAGTACTTC; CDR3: CASSVWTGDDEQYF
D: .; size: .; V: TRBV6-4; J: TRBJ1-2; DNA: TGTGCCAGCGCCGGGTATGGCTACACCTTC; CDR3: CASAGYGYTF
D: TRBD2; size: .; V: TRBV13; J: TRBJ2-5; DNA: TGTGCCAGCAGCTTAGGTGGACTAGCGGGGATACGCGAGACCCAGTACTTC; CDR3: CASSLGGLAGIRETQYF
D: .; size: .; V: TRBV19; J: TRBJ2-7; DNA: TGTGCCAGTAGTATACTCGGAGAAGTTGAGCAGTACTTC; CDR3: CASSILGEVEQYF
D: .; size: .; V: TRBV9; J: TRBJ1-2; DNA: TGTGCCAGCGGTAGGATAGCTAACTATGGCTACACCTTC; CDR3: CASGRIANYGYTF
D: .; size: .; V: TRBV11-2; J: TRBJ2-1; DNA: TGTGCCAGCAGCTCTAATCAGGGTCCCTACAATGAGCAGTTCTTC; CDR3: CASSSNQGPYNEQFF
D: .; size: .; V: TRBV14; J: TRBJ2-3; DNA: TGTGCCAGCAGCCAAGAGGGACCAGGCTACGCCACAGATACGCAGTATTTT; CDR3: CASSQEGPGYATDTQYF
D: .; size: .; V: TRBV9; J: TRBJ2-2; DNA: TGTGCCAGCAGTGAAGGGGGCACCGGGGAGCTGTTTTTT; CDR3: CASSEGGTGELFF
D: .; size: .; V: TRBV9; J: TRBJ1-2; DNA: TGTGCCAGCAGCCCGTGGGACGGCTACACCTTC; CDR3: CASSPWDGYTF
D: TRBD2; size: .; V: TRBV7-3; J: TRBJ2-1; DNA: TGTGCCAGCAGCTTAATGGGGGGGAATGAGCAGTTCTTC; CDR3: CASSLMGGNEQFF
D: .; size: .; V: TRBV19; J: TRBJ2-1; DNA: TGTGCCAGTAGTATTGGGGCTGGATTCAATGAGCAGTTCTTC; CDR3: CASSIGAGFNEQFF
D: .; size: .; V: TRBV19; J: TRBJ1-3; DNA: TGTGCCAGTAGTATATGGGCGAATAAAGGAAACACCATATATTTT; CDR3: CASSIWANKGNTIYF
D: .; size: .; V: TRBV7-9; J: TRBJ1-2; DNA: TGTGCCAGCAGCTCTGAGAACACCGGGGGAACCTTC; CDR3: CASSSENTGGTF
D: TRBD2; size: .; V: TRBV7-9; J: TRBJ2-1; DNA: TGTGCCAGCAGCCCCCCCAGCGGGAGAGGCTACAATGAGCAGTTCTTC; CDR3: CASSPPSGRGYNEQFF
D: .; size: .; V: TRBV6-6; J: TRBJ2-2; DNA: TGTGCCAGCAGTTACGGGGGAGGAGGCACCGGGGAGCTGTTTTTT; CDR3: CASSYGGGGTGELFF
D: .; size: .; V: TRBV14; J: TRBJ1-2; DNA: TGTGCCAGCAGCCAACCGGGGATTAACTATGGCTACACCTTC; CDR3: CASSQPGINYGYTF
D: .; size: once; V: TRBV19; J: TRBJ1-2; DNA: TGTGCCAGTAGTGGCGAACCAGGCTACACCTTC; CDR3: CASSGEPGYTF
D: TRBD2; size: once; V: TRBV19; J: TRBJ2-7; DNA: TGTGCCAGTAGTATAGGACTAGCGTGGTACGAGCAGTACTTC; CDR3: CASSIGLAWYEQYF
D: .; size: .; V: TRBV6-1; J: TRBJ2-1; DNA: TGTGCCAGCAGTGAGTACGGTGAGCAGTTCTTC; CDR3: CASSEYGEQFF
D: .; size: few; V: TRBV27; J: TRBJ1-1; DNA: TGTGCCAGCAGTTTATACAGGAACACTGAAGCTTTCTTT; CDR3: CASSLYRNTEAFF
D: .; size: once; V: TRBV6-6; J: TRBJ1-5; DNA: TGTGCCAGCAGCCCTGACAGGACGGATCAGCCCCAGCATTTT; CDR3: CASSPDRTDQPQHF
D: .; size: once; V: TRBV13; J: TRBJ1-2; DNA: TGTGCCAGCAGCTTAGGGGTAGGCTATGGCTACACCTTC; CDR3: CASSLGVGYGYTF
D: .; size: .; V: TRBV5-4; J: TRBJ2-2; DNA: TGTGCCAGCAGCCTTAGTGCCGGGGAGCTGTTTTTT; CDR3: CASSLSAGELFF
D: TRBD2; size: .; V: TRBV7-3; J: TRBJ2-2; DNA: TGTGCCAGCAGCCACCCCGCGGGAGGGCGCACCGGGGAGCTGTTTTTT; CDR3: CASSHPAGGRTGELFF
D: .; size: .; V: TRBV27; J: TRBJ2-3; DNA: TGTGCCAGCAGTTTATGGAATCCTAGCACAGATACGCAGTATTTT; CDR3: CASSLWNPSTDTQYF
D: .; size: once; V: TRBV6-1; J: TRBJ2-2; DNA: TGTGGGATGGGGGGGCGTGGCACCGGGGAGCTGTTTTTT; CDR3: CGMGGRGTGELFF
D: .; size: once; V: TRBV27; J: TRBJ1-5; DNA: TGTGCCAGCAGTGCCCAGGGTCAGCCCCAGCATTTT; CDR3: CASSAQGQPQHF
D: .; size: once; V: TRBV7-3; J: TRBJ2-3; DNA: TGTGCCAGCAGCCCCTACCCCCTAGCCTCTAGCACAGATACGCAGTATTTT; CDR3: CASSPYPLASSTDTQYF
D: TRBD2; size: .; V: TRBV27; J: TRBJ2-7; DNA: TGTGCCAGCTTAATACGTGCGGGAGGCCCCTACGAGCAGTACTTC; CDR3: CASLIRAGGPYEQYF
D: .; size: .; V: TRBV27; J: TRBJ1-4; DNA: TGTGCCAGCAGTCTTGGGCCCTGGGAAAAACTGTTTTTT; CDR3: CASSLGPWEKLFF
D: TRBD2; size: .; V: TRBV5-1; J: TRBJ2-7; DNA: TGCGCCAGCAGCTACCCCGCTGGGACTAGCGGGAGGGCCGCCTACGAGCAGTACTTC; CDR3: CASSYPAGTSGRAAYEQYF
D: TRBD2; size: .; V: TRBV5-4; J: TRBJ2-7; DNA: TGTGCCAGCAGCTCGGCGGGGGTGTCCTACGAGCAGTACTTC; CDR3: CASSSAGVSYEQYF
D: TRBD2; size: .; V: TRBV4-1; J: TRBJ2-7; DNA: TGCGCCAGCAGCCAAGACCCCGGACTAGTCCCCTACGAGCAGTACTTC; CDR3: CASSQDPGLVPYEQYF
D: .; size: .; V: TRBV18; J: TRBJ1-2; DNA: TGTGCCAGCTCACCACCCGCAGAAGACTATGGCTACACCTTC; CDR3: CASSPPAEDYGYTF
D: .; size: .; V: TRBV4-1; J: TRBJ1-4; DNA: TGCGCCAGCAGCCAGTCAGCTGAAAAACTGTTTTTT; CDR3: CASSQSAEKLFF
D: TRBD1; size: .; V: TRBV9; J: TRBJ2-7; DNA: TGTGCCAGCAGCGTAGCAGGGGGCGACGAGCAGTACTTC; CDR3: CASSVAGGDEQYF
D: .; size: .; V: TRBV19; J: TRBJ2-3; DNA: TGTGCCAGTAGTACCCTGAGTGCAGGGGATACGCAGTATTTT; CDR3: CASSTLSAGDTQYF
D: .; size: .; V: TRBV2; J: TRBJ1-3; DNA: TGTGCCAGCAAGATCGGGTTTACTGGAAACACCATATATTTT; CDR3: CASKIGFTGNTIYF
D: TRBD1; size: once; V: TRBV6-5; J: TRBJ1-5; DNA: TGTGCCAGCAAGAACAGGGGGGGTAGCAATCAGCCCCAGCATTTT; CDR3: CASKNRGGSNQPQHF
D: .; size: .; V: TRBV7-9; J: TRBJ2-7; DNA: TGTGCCAGCAGTCGTCAGACAGGCCCGAGCTCCTACGAGCAGTACTTC; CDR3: CASSRQTGPSSYEQYF
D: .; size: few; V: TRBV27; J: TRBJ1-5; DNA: TGTGCCAGCAGTCGACGAGGGGGATATCAGCCCCAGCATTTT; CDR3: CASSRRGGYQPQHF
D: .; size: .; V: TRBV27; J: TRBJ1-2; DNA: TGTGCCAGCAGTTTAGACGGTTATGGCTACACCTTC; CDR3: CASSLDGYGYTF
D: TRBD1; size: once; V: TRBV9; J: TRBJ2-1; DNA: TGTGCCAGCAGCGTAGACGGGACAGGGGGTAGAGTAAAGTTCTTC; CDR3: CASSVDGTGGRVKFF
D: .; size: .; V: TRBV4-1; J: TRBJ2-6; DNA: TGCGCCAGCAGCCAAGTAATCTCTGGGGCCAACGTCCTGACTTTC; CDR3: CASSQVISGANVLTF
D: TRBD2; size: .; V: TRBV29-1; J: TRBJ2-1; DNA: TGCAGCGTTGAAGGGCTAGCGGGGGGCACCTCCTACAATGAGCAGTTCTTC; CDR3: CSVEGLAGGTSYNEQFF
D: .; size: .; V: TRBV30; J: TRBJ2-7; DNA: TGTGCCTGGACTCCGAGCCTCTACTACGAGCAGTACTTC; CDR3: CAWTPSLYYEQYF
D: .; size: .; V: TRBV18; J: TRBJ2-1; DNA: TGTGCCAGCTCACCACAGGGGTCCTACAATGAGCAGTTCTTC; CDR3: CASSPQGSYNEQFF